These T cell receptor beta chains were read from a single sample in a study of cytomegalovirus exposure and HLA in healthy donors. Clones were read by immunoSEQ multiplex PCR, and TCRdb kept only the in-frame ones, dropping some. The sample has about 130,000 clones, around 75% seen once. The sample taken for sequencing was PBMCs. These receptors all come from a woman between 50 and 59 years old in good health and CMV-seronegative. Each CDR3 is given with its conserved first and last residue. D genes are given only for firm matches. Size values are once, few and many counts, or a class for expanded clones, and some rows have none.

j_call clone_size v_call d_call cdr3_aa cdr3_nt
TRBJ1-1 NA TRBV7-9 NA CASSPNTGNTEAFF TGTGCCAGCAGTCCCAACACAGGGAACACTGAAGCTTTCTTT
TRBJ2-3 few TRBV27 TRBD1 CASRRTGQGLGDTQYF TGTGCCAGCAGAAGAACGGGACAGGGGCTCGGAGATACGCAGTATTTT
TRBJ1-2 once TRBV18 NA CASSLTDIYGYTF TGTGCCAGCTCTTTAACGGACATCTATGGCTACACCTTC
TRBJ2-7 once TRBV4-3 NA CASSQDPQGISYEQYF TGCGCCAGCAGCCAAGACCCGCAGGGAATATCCTACGAGCAGTACTTC
TRBJ2-1 NA TRBV20-1 NA CSARSYGILFF TGCAGTGCTAGATCGTACGGGATTCTGTTCTTC
TRBJ2-1 NA TRBV2 NA CASSGGPYNEQFF TGTGCCAGCTCAGGAGGGCCTTACAATGAGCAGTTCTTC
TRBJ2-3 once TRBV5-4 TRBD2 CASSHSGVGDTQYF TGTGCCAGCAGCCATAGCGGGGTCGGAGATACGCAGTATTTT
TRBJ2-7 NA TRBV5-6 NA CASSLGLSPYEQYF TGTGCCAGCAGCTTGGGACTTTCGCCTTACGAGCAGTACTTC
TRBJ2-7 NA TRBV14 NA CASSLPRGEQYF TGTGCCAGCAGCCTGCCTAGGGGGGAGCAGTACTTC
TRBJ1-2 NA TRBV13 TRBD1 CASSSVRGTYGYTF TGTGCCAGCAGTTCTGTCAGGGGGACCTATGGCTACACCTTC
TRBJ2-5 NA TRBV15 NA CATSPRRTLYQETQYF TGTGCCACCAGCCCCCGGCGGACTTTGTACCAAGAGACCCAGTACTTC
TRBJ2-1 NA TRBV4-1 TRBD2 CASSQDAVAAGDEQFF TGCGCCAGCAGCCAAGATGCGGTTGCGGCGGGAGATGAGCAGTTCTTC
TRBJ2-1 NA TRBV7-2 NA CASSWGGGSGEQFF TGTGCCAGCAGCTGGGGGGGCGGGAGCGGTGAGCAGTTCTTC
TRBJ2-7 NA TRBV5-4 NA CASSHGGYGQYF TGTGCCAGCAGCCATGGGGGGTACGGGCAGTACTTC
TRBJ1-1 NA TRBV21-1 NA CASSKPGHLIDTEAFF TGTGCCAGCAGCAAGCCGGGACACCTAATTGACACTGAAGCTTTCTTT
TRBJ2-2 NA TRBV4-3 TRBD1 CASSQPGTGVPTGELFF TGCGCCAGCAGCCAGCCCGGGACAGGAGTACCCACCGGGGAGCTGTTTTTT
TRBJ2-1 NA TRBV4-3 NA CASSQDGGTRKNEQFF TGCGCCAGCAGCCAAGATGGGGGGACTCGGAAGAATGAGCAGTTCTTC
TRBJ2-7 NA TRBV5-4 TRBD2 CASSPGGAPKLYEQYF TGTGCCAGCAGCCCGGGGGGGGCCCCGAAACTTTACGAGCAGTACTTC
TRBJ2-1 NA TRBV5-1 TRBD2 CASSLGGGRDNEQFF TGCGCCAGCAGCTTGGGGGGGGGTCGTGACAATGAGCAGTTCTTC
TRBJ2-3 few TRBV19 TRBD1 CASSGQGGSTDTQYF TGTGCCAGTAGTGGACAGGGAGGAAGCACAGATACGCAGTATTTT
TRBJ1-2 NA TRBV5-6 TRBD1 CASSTPQGFGGYTF TGTGCCAGCAGTACCCCACAGGGGTTCGGCGGCTACACCTTC
TRBJ1-2 few TRBV30 NA CAWSGRGGGGYTF TGTGCCTGGAGTGGACGCGGGGGGGGTGGCTACACCTTC
TRBJ2-2 NA TRBV11-2 NA CASLEGSFLGELFF TGTGCCAGCCTTGAGGGTAGTTTTCTTGGGGAGCTGTTTTTT
TRBJ1-6 NA TRBV6-6 NA CASSYSGTGSPLHF TGTGCCAGCAGTTACTCGGGGACTGGTTCACCCCTCCACTTT
TRBJ1-6 NA TRBV19 NA CASSISGELYNSPLHF TGTGCCAGTAGTATATCGGGGGAATTGTATAATTCACCCCTCCACTTT
TRBJ2-7 once TRBV28 NA CASSLTGNEQYF TGTGCCAGCAGTTTGACGGGGAACGAGCAGTACTTC
TRBJ1-5 NA TRBV28 TRBD1 CASSSAPGTGNSNQPQHF TGTGCCAGCAGTTCCGCCCCGGGGACAGGCAATAGCAATCAGCCCCAGCATTTT
TRBJ1-3 once TRBV30 TRBD1 CAWSRFEGTGLYSGNTIYF TGTGCCTGGAGTCGTTTTGAGGGGACAGGCTTATATTCTGGAAACACCATATATTTT
TRBJ2-1 NA TRBV4-2 TRBD2 CASSLGLAGGNEQFF TGTGCCAGCAGCCTAGGACTAGCGGGAGGAAATGAGCAGTTCTTC